The rows below give T cell receptor beta chains drawn from one sample of a study of cytomegalovirus exposure and HLA in healthy donors. Profiled with immunoSEQ multiplex PCR; TCRdb holds only in-frame clones, not every one. This table holds roughly 160,000 clones, roughly 80% found once. The sequenced sample was PBMCs. The receptors were gathered from a man between 18 and 35 years old in good health and CMV-seropositive. Both conserved end residues are part of each CDR3. Each record gives: V gene, clone size, J gene, CDR3 length, D gene, CDR3 protein, CDR3 DNA. The D gene is left open where the match is weak. Rows may omit the clone size; those that give it use once, few, many or a size class.

v_gene: TRBV7-2
abundance: few
j_gene: TRBJ1-2
len: 15
d_gene: TRBD1
CDR3aa: CASSIQQGGDYGYTF
CDR3nt: TGTGCCAGCAGCATTCAGCAGGGGGGAGACTATGGCTACACCTTC

v_gene: TRBV6-5
abundance: NA
j_gene: TRBJ1-2
len: 14
d_gene: TRBD1
CDR3aa: CASRNDRAPYGYTF
CDR3nt: TGTGCCAGCAGAAATGACAGGGCTCCCTATGGCTACACCTTC

v_gene: TRBV29-1
abundance: NA
j_gene: TRBJ2-3
len: 13
d_gene: TRBD1
CDR3aa: CSVGGQVISTQYF
CDR3nt: TGCAGCGTTGGTGGACAGGTTATCAGTACGCAGTATTTT

v_gene: TRBV19
abundance: few
j_gene: TRBJ1-1
len: 13
d_gene: TRBD1
CDR3aa: CASSTGGGTTAFF
CDR3nt: TGTGCCAGTAGCACAGGGGGGGGAACTACGGCTTTCTTT

v_gene: TRBV5-1
abundance: NA
j_gene: TRBJ2-1
len: 16
d_gene: TRBD2
CDR3aa: CASSIRLAGEYNEQFF
CDR3nt: TGCGCCAGCAGCATTAGACTAGCGGGGGAATACAATGAGCAGTTCTTC

v_gene: TRBV9
abundance: NA
j_gene: TRBJ2-3
len: 15
d_gene: TRBD1
CDR3aa: CASSAGTANTDTQYF
CDR3nt: TGTGCCAGCAGCGCCGGGACAGCAAACACAGATACGCAGTATTTT

v_gene: TRBV5-1
abundance: NA
j_gene: TRBJ2-7
len: 14
d_gene: TRBD1
CDR3aa: CASSLQDRGIEQYF
CDR3nt: TGCGCCAGCAGCTTGCAGGACAGGGGAATCGAGCAGTACTTC

v_gene: TRBV9
abundance: NA
j_gene: TRBJ2-7
len: 16
d_gene: TRBD2
CDR3aa: CASSPRGTSGPYEQYF
CDR3nt: TGTGCCAGCAGCCCCCGGGGGACTAGCGGTCCCTACGAGCAGTACTTC

v_gene: TRBV11-2
abundance: NA
j_gene: TRBJ1-1
len: 16
d_gene: TRBD1
CDR3aa: CASSLPGQTMNTEAFF
CDR3nt: TGTGCCAGCAGCTTACCGGGACAGACAATGAACACTGAAGCTTTCTTT

v_gene: TRBV11-3
abundance: NA
j_gene: TRBJ2-1
len: 16
d_gene: TRBD2
CDR3aa: CASSLSGGGIYNEQFF
CDR3nt: TGTGCCAGCAGCCTTAGCGGGGGTGGGATCTACAATGAGCAGTTCTTC

v_gene: TRBV9
abundance: NA
j_gene: TRBJ2-3
len: 18
d_gene: TRBD2
CDR3aa: CTSSFGTSGGPSTDTQYF
CDR3nt: TGTACCAGCAGCTTTGGGACTAGCGGGGGGCCCAGCACAGATACGCAGTATTTT

v_gene: TRBV5-4
abundance: NA
j_gene: TRBJ2-5
len: 13
d_gene: TRBD1
CDR3aa: CASSSDRGETQYF
CDR3nt: TGTGCCAGCAGCTCTGACAGGGGGGAGACCCAGTACTTC

v_gene: TRBV6-5
abundance: once
j_gene: TRBJ2-7
len: 15
d_gene: TRBD2
CDR3aa: CASSYSTSGSYEQYF
CDR3nt: TGTGCCAGCAGTTACTCGACTAGCGGATCCTACGAGCAGTACTTC

v_gene: TRBV10-3
abundance: NA
j_gene: TRBJ2-7
len: 14
d_gene: NA
CDR3aa: CAIKFGSHSYEQYF
CDR3nt: TGTGCCATCAAGTTTGGCAGTCATTCCTACGAGCAGTACTTC

v_gene: TRBV7-9
abundance: NA
j_gene: TRBJ2-3
len: 15
d_gene: TRBD1
CDR3aa: CASSPRTGGTDTQYF
CDR3nt: TGTGCCAGCAGCCCCCGGACAGGGGGCACAGATACGCAGTATTTT

v_gene: TRBV10-1
abundance: NA
j_gene: TRBJ2-7
len: 13
d_gene: NA
CDR3aa: CASSETLYYEQYF
CDR3nt: TGCGCCAGCAGTGAGACATTATACTACGAGCAGTACTTC

v_gene: TRBV6-5
abundance: NA
j_gene: TRBJ2-1
len: 14
d_gene: NA
CDR3aa: CASSYRLATNEQFF
CDR3nt: TGTGCCAGCAGTTACAGGCTAGCAACGAATGAGCAGTTCTTC

v_gene: TRBV9
abundance: few
j_gene: TRBJ2-1
len: 15
d_gene: NA
CDR3aa: CASSSTEGELDEQFF
CDR3nt: TGTGCCAGCAGTTCAACCGAGGGGGAGTTGGATGAGCAGTTCTTC

v_gene: TRBV10-3
abundance: NA
j_gene: TRBJ2-5
len: 13
d_gene: NA
CDR3aa: CAISPGHGETQYF
CDR3nt: TGTGCCATCAGTCCGGGACATGGAGAGACCCAGTACTTC

v_gene: TRBV19
abundance: NA
j_gene: TRBJ2-1
len: 13
d_gene: TRBD1
CDR3aa: CASHRQGASEQFF
CDR3nt: TGTGCCAGCCATAGACAGGGGGCAAGTGAGCAGTTCTTC

v_gene: TRBV27
abundance: NA
j_gene: TRBJ2-7
len: 11
d_gene: NA
CDR3aa: CASSSHYEQYF
CDR3nt: TGTGCCAGCAGTTCCCACTACGAGCAGTACTTC

v_gene: TRBV30
abundance: NA
j_gene: TRBJ2-7
len: 14
d_gene: NA
CDR3aa: CAWSSSGGADEQYF
CDR3nt: TGTGCCTGGAGTAGTTCTGGCGGGGCGGACGAGCAGTACTTC

v_gene: TRBV7-2
abundance: NA
j_gene: TRBJ2-7
len: 14
d_gene: TRBD2
CDR3aa: CASSPLAGVYEQYF
CDR3nt: TGTGCCAGCAGCCCCTTAGCGGGAGTCTACGAGCAGTACTTC

v_gene: TRBV6-1
abundance: NA
j_gene: TRBJ1-2
len: 15
d_gene: NA
CDR3aa: CASSAGARRNYGYTF
CDR3nt: TGTGCCAGCAGTGCCGGTGCTAGGAGGAACTATGGCTACACCTTC

v_gene: TRBV30
abundance: NA
j_gene: TRBJ2-5
len: 14
d_gene: NA
CDR3aa: CAWSATGFRETQYF
CDR3nt: TGTGCCTGGAGCGCCACAGGGTTTCGCGAGACCCAGTACTTC

v_gene: TRBV7-6
abundance: NA
j_gene: TRBJ2-1
len: 16
d_gene: TRBD1
CDR3aa: CASSLLQGASYNEQFF
CDR3nt: TGTGCCAGCAGCTTATTGCAGGGGGCCTCCTACAATGAGCAGTTCTTC

v_gene: TRBV5-1
abundance: NA
j_gene: TRBJ1-3
len: 14
d_gene: TRBD1
CDR3aa: CASSVDRVGNTIYF
CDR3nt: TGCGCCAGCAGCGTGGACAGGGTCGGAAACACCATATATTTT

v_gene: TRBV5-1
abundance: NA
j_gene: TRBJ1-1
len: 15
d_gene: TRBD1
CDR3aa: CASSLRQGAATEAFF
CDR3nt: TGCGCCAGCAGCCTTCGACAGGGAGCGGCCACTGAAGCTTTCTTT

v_gene: TRBV6-5
abundance: NA
j_gene: TRBJ1-1
len: 14
d_gene: TRBD1
CDR3aa: CASRHRGAGTEAFF
CDR3nt: TGTGCCAGCAGGCACAGGGGCGCGGGCACTGAAGCTTTCTTT

v_gene: TRBV7-9
abundance: NA
j_gene: TRBJ1-4
len: 14
d_gene: NA
CDR3aa: CASSLVGANEKLFF
CDR3nt: TGTGCCAGCAGCTTAGTAGGGGCTAATGAAAAACTGTTTTTT

v_gene: TRBV13
abundance: NA
j_gene: TRBJ1-3
len: 16
d_gene: NA
CDR3aa: CASSLVRVASGNTIYF
CDR3nt: TGTGCCAGCAGCTTAGTTCGGGTTGCCTCTGGAAACACCATATATTTT

v_gene: TRBV11-2
abundance: NA
j_gene: TRBJ2-5
len: 14
d_gene: NA
CDR3aa: CASSLEHYQETQYF
CDR3nt: TGTGCCAGCAGCTTAGAGCACTACCAAGAGACCCAGTACTTC

v_gene: TRBV9
abundance: NA
j_gene: TRBJ1-5
len: 17
d_gene: TRBD1
CDR3aa: CASSVGVGTGGNQPQHF
CDR3nt: TGTGCCAGCAGCGTAGGGGTCGGGACAGGGGGCAATCAGCCCCAGCATTTT

v_gene: TRBV6-1
abundance: NA
j_gene: TRBJ2-1
len: 15
d_gene: TRBD2
CDR3aa: CASSELAGLPNEQFF
CDR3nt: TGTGCCAGCAGTGAACTAGCGGGACTCCCCAATGAGCAGTTCTTC

v_gene: TRBV20-1
abundance: few
j_gene: TRBJ2-7
len: 11
d_gene: NA
CDR3aa: CSATRTSEQYF
CDR3nt: TGCAGTGCCACCAGGACAAGCGAGCAGTACTTC

v_gene: TRBV19
abundance: once
j_gene: TRBJ2-7
len: 13
d_gene: TRBD2
CDR3aa: CASTTSGTMEQYF
CDR3nt: TGTGCCAGTACGACTAGCGGGACAATGGAGCAGTACTTC

v_gene: TRBV5-8
abundance: NA
j_gene: TRBJ2-7
len: 13
d_gene: NA
CDR3aa: CASSLRSGYEQYF
CDR3nt: TGTGCCAGCAGCTTGCGATCCGGGTACGAGCAGTACTTC